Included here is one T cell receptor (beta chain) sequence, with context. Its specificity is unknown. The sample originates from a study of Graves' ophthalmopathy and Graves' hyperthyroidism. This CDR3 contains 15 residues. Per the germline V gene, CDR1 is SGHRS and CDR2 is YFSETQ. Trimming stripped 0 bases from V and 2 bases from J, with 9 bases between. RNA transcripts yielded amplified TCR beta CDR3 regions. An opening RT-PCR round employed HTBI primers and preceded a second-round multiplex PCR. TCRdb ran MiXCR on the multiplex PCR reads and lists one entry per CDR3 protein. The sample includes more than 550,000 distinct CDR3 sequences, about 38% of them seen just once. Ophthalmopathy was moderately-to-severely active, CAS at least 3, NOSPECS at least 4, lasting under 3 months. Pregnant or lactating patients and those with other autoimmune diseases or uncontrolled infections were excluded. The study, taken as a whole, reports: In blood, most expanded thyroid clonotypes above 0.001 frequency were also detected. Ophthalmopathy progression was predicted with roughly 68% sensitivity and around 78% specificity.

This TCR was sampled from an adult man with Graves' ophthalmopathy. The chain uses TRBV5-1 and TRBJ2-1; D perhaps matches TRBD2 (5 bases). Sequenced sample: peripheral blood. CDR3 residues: CASSLGESAYNEQFF. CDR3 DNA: TGCGCCAGCAGCTTGGGGGAGAGCGCCTACAATGAGCAGTTCTTC.